The clone carrying this TCR beta chain is medium-sized (0.01 to 0.1%) by share. Its specificity is not known. This sample is drawn from a study of spatial heterogeneity in lung cancer. Turning to the study itself: Strong correlation was found between tumor-region TCR transcript counts and a T cell module score from matched bulk RNA-seq.

TCRdb re-called the 5' RACE reads through MiXCR, storing one row per CDR3 protein. The table shows about 4,000 distinct CDR3 sequences, with 10% occurring only once. General observations from the study: Estimated coverage of tumor T cells was about 7% for alpha and 11% to 15% for beta chains. Tumor mutation counts were tracked by expanded intratumoral alpha and beta TCR counts.

Noted time point: sample taken at primary tumor resection. There were roughly 78 donors, all of them untreated patients with early-stage non-small cell lung cancer. Researchers sequenced whole RNA taken from tumor, nontumor lung or frozen PBMC without sorting. The clonotype originates from a female donor with early-stage non-small cell lung cancer. The starting material was lung tumor tissue, obtained at surgery.

For the CDR3, the DNA is TGTGCCACCTCGGGCCTTAACCAACGACCCCATTGGGCAACTAATGAAAAACTGTTTTTT. Amino acid sequence: CATSGLNQRPHWATNEKLFF. This chain joins TRBV6-5 and TRBJ1-4; D uncertain. CDR3 size: 20 residues. V gave up 10 bases and J gave up 0 bases, with 30 bases separating them. The germline V gene has CDR1 MNHEY and CDR2 SVGAGI.